This T cell receptor (beta chain) was documented in a study of blood T cell repertoires in COVID-19. For the study at large: Samples came from the United States, Italy and Spain, spanning acute and convalescent COVID-19. The cDNA or gDNA used as material had been derived from T cells, B-cell-depleted T cells, or PBMCs.

This clone was observed a single time. Per the study methods: Estimation of nucleated cell counts relied on the amplification of reference gene primers. The repertoire was sequenced with immunoSEQ multiplex PCR; TCRdb's copy has only in-frame clones and lacks some. V and J calls and clone size are as listed in that table; D and trimming were resolved from the DNA. The sample contains 100,000 to 120,000 clones, 75% to 80% of which appear only once. The CDR3 spans 15 residues. Germline-derived CDR1 and CDR2 are MDHEN and SYDVKM. V shed 6 bases and J shed 0 bases, with 13 bases lying between them. The chain couples TRBV28 to TRBJ2-3, with D tentatively TRBD1 (6 bases). The material sequenced was peripheral blood. This TCR was sampled from an elderly woman with active or convalescent COVID-19. CDR3 protein: CASSSPGTSTDTQYF. In DNA form, the CDR3 reads TGTGCCAGCAGCAGTCCCGGGACAAGCACAGATACGCAGTATTTT.